The table lists the clone carrying this T cell receptor (beta chain) with a few counts. Its antigen is unknown. This sample is drawn from a study of cytomegalovirus exposure and HLA in healthy donors. Study results and caveats: TCR beta V- and J-gene trimming, according to a later analysis, was linked to a missense DCLRE1C variant. A later analysis revealed that TCR association rates differed between HLA loci, peaking at DRB1 and bottoming out at HLA-C.

V shed 2 bases and J shed 4 bases, with 14 bases lying between them. CDR3 size: 15 residues. Per germline, CDR1 SGHDN and CDR2 FVKESK. In the PCR, 60 Vbeta and 13 Jbeta primers were used. The method was immunoSEQ multiplex PCR; TCRdb's version includes in-frame clones alone and lacks a portion of them. The sample has 100,000 to 150,000 clones, around 80% seen once; the top ten hold around 2.5%. The sequence came from a boy aged 2 to 9 in good health and CMV-seronegative. Sequenced: PBMCs. The V and J genes are TRBV14 and TRBJ1-2; D is ambiguous. The CDR3 bases are TGTGCCAGCAGCCAAAAAATAACATTACCCTATGGCTACACCTTC. Its translation: CASSQKITLPYGYTF. Combining the CDR3 with reference TRBV14 and TRBJ1-2 gives the whole variable domain EAGVTQFPSHSVIEKGQTVTLRCDPISGHDNLYWYRRVMGKEIKFLLHFVKESKQDESGMPNNRFLAERTGGTYSTLKVQPAELEDSGVYFCASSQKITLPYGYTFGSGTRLTVV.